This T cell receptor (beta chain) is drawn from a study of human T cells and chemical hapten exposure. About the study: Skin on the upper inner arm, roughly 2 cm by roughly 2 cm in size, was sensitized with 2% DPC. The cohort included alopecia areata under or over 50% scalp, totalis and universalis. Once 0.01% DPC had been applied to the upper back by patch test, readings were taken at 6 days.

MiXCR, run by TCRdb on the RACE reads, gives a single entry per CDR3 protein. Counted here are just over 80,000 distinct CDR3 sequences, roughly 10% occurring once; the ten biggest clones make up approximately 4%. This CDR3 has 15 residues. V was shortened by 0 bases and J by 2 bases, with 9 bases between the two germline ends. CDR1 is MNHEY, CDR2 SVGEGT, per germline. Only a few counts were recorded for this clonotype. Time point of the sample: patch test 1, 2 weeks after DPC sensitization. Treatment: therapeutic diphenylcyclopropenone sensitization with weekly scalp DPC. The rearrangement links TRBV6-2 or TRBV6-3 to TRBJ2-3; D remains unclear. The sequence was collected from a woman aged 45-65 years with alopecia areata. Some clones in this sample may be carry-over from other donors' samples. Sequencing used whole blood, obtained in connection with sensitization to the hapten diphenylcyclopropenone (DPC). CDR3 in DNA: TGTGCCAGCAGTTACTCGAGTGGCTCCACAGATACGCAGTATTTT. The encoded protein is CASSYSSGSTDTQYF.